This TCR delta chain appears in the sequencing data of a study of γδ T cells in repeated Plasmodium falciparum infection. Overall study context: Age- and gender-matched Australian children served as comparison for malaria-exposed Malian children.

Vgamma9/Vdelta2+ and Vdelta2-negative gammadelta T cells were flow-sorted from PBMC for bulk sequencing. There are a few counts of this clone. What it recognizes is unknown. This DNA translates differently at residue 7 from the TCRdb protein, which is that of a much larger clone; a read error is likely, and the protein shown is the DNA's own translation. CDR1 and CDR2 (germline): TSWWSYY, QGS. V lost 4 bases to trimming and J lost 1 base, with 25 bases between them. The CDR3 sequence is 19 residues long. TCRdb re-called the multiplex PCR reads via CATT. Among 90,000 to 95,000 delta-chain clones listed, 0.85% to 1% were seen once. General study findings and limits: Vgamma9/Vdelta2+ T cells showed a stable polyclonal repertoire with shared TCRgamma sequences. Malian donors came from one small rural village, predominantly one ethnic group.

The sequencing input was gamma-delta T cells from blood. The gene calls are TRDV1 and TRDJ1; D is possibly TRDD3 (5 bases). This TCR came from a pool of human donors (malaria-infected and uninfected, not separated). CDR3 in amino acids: CALGVHVGHSSYGTDKLIF. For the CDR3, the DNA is TGTGCTCTTGGGGTCCATGTCGGACATAGCTCATACGGCACCGATAAACTCATCTTT.